The sequence of this T cell receptor beta chain was determined in a study of blood T cell repertoires in COVID-19. From germline, CDR1 is SNHLY and CDR2 FYNNEI. This CDR3 is 12 amino acids long. The V and J ends lost 0 bases and 3 bases respectively, with 3 bases between them. This table comes from immunoSEQ multiplex PCR, and its TCRdb copy is limited to in-frame clones, with some not included. The sample consists of roughly 190,000 clones, approximately 90% of them appearing once. The sequenced sample consisted of peripheral blood. The TCR originated in a man aged 35 to 55 with active or convalescent COVID-19. The chain links TRBV2 to TRBJ2-7; D ambiguous. The CDR3 loop reads CASSEAYYEQYF. DNA for the CDR3: TGTGCCAGCAGTGAAGCTTACTACGAGCAGTACTTC. Complete variable domain (other parts from reference TRBV2 and TRBJ2-7): EPEVTQTPSHQVTQMGQEVILRCVPISNHLYFYWYRQILGQKVEFLVSFYNNEISEKSEIFDDQFSVERPDGSNFTLKIRSTKLEDSAMYFCASSEAYYEQYFGPGTRLTVT.